A selection of T cell receptor beta chains follows, all from one sample in a study of blood T cells in healthy people across ages. TCRdb used MiXCR to reprocess the 5' RACE reads, holding one entry per CDR3 protein. The sample has about 1.4 million distinct CDR3 sequences; approximately 59% are singletons. The source material was blood. Receptors were obtained from a man in his late teens or twenties in good health. Both conserved end residues are part of each CDR3. D genes are given only for firm matches.

>TRBV20-1|NA|16|TRBD1
CSARIPGQGAKNIQYF
>TRBV18|TRBJ2-1|13|NA
CASSSGTDNEQFF
>TRBV12-3/TRBV12-4|TRBJ1-1|15|NA
CASRDSGRENTEAFF
>TRBV7-2|TRBJ2-1|16|TRBD1
CASSTGQAASYNEQFF
>TRBV10-3|TRBJ2-5|14|NA
CAIRSSGASETQYF
>TRBV7-2|TRBJ2-5|14|TRBD2
CASSDRGGHEAQYF
>TRBV4-2|TRBJ1-5|14|NA
CASSQVQGTQPQHF
>TRBV4-1|TRBJ1-1|17|NA
CASSPLSPPKRNTEAFF
>TRBV7-2|TRBJ1-6|14|NA
CASTVAGGDSPLHF
>TRBV24-1|TRBJ2-7|14|NA
CATSEAGTTYEQYF
>TRBV5-1|TRBJ1-2|14|TRBD1
CASKYPGTAYGYTF